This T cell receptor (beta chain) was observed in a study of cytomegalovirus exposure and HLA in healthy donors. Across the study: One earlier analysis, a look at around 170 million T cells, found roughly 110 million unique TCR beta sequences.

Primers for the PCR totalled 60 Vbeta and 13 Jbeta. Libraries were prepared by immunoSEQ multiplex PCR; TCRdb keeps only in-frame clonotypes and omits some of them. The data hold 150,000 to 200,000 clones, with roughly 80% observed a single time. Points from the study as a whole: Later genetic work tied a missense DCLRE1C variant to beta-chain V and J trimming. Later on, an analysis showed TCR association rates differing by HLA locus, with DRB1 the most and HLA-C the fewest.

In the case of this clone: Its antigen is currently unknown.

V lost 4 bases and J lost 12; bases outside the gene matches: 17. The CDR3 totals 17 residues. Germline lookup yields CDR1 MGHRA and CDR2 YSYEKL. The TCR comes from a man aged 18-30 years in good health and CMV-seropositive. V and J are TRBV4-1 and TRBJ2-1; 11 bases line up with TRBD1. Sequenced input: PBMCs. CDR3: CASSPDRTGGAWEGQFF. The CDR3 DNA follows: TGCGCCAGCAGCCCTGACAGGACAGGGGGCGCGTGGGAGGGGCAGTTCTTC.